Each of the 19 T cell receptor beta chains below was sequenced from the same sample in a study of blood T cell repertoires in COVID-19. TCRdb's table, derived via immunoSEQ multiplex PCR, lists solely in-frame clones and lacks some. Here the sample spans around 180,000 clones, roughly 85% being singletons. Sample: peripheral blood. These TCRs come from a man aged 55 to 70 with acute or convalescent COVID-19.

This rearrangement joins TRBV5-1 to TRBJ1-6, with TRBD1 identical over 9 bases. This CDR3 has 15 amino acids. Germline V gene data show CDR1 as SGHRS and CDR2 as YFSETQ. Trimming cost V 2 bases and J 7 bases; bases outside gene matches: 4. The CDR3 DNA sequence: TGCGCCAGCAGCTTCGGGACAGGGACCAATTCACCCCTCCACTTT. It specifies CASSFGTGTNSPLHF.

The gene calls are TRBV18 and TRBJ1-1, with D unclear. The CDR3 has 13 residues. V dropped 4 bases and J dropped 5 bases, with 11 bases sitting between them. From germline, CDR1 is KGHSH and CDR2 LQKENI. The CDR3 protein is CASSREPRTEAFF. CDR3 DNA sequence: TGTGCCAGCTCACGGGAGCCTCGGACTGAAGCTTTCTTT.

The CDR3 reads CASSYSRRSPNSPLHF. DNA for the CDR3: TGTGCCAGCAGTTACTCCCGGAGATCCCCAAATTCACCCCTCCACTTT. V is TRBV6-5 and J is TRBJ1-6; no firm D call. Trimming removed 0 bases from V and 7 bases from J, with 13 bases in between. CDR3 size: 16 residues. Germline assignment: CDR1 MNHEY and CDR2 SVGAGI.

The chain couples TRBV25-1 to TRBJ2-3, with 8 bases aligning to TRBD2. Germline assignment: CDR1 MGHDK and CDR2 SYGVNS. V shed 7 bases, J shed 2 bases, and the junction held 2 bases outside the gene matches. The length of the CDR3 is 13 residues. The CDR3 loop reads CASTGLATDTQYF. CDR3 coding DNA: TGTGCCAGCACCGGACTAGCCACAGATACGCAGTATTTT.

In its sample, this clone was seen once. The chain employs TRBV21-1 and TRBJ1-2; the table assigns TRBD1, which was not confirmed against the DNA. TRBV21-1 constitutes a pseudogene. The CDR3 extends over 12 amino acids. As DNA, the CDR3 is TGTGCCAGCCTACAGGCTAACTATGGCTACACCTTC. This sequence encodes CASLQANYGYTF.

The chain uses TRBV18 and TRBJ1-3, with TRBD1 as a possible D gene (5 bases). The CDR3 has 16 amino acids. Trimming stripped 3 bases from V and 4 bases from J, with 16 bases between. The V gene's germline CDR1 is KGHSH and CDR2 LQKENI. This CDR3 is CASSPSAGDQGNTIYF. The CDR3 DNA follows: TGTGCCAGCTCACCGAGTGCGGGGGATCAGGGAAACACCATATATTTT.

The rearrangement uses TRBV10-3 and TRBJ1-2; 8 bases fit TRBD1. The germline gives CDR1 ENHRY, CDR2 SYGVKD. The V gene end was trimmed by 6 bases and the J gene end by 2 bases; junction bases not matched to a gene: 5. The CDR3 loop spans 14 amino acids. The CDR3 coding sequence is TGTGCCATCAGGGGACAGGATGCCAACTATGGCTACACCTTC. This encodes CAIRGQDANYGYTF.

The CDR3 region has the DNA TGTGCCAGCAGCGCGGGAGGGGGACAGGGAAGCACTGAAGCTTTCTTT. This gives the protein CASSAGGGQGSTEAFF. This rearrangement joins TRBV9 to TRBJ1-1, with 9 nucleotides matching TRBD1. The CDR3 runs 16 residues. Per germline, CDR1 SGDLS and CDR2 YYNGEE. The junction had 10 bases not matched to a gene; V was cut back by 3 bases and J by 4 bases.

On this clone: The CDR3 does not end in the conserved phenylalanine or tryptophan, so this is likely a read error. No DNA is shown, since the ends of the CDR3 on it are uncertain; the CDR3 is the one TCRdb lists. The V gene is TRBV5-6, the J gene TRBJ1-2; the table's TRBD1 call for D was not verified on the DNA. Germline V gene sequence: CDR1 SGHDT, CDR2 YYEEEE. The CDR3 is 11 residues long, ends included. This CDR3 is CASSRRDRWSL.

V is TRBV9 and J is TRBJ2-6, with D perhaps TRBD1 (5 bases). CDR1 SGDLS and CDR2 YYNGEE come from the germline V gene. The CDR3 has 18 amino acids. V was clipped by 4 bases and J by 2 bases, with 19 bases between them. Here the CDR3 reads CASSSTGTGKPGANVLTF. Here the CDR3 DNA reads TGTGCCAGCAGCTCCACAGGAACAGGAAAACCTGGGGCCAACGTCCTGACTTTC.

CDR3 in DNA: TGTGCCAGCAGCTCCGGGACAGGGGAGCAGTACTTC. Its translation: CASSSGTGEQYF. This chain connects TRBV7-9 to TRBJ2-7, with 9 bases lining up with TRBD1. The CDR3 spans 12 residues. V was pared by 4 bases and J by 7 bases, with 2 bases of the junction left unmatched. Germline loops: CDR1 SEHNR, CDR2 FQNEAQ (reference sequence).

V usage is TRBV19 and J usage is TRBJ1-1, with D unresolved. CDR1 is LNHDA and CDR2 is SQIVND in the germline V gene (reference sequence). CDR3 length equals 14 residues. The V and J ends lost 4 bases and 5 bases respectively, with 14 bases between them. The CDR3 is CASSTQRSVTEAFF. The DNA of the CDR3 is TGTGCCAGTAGTACCCAACGGTCGGTTACTGAAGCTTTCTTT.

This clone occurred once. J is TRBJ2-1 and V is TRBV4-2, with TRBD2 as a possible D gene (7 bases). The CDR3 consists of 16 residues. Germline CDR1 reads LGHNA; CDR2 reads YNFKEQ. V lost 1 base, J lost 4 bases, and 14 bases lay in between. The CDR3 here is CASSQGKGGGYNEQFF. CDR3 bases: TGTGCCAGCAGCCAAGGCAAAGGGGGGGGATACAATGAGCAGTTCTTC.

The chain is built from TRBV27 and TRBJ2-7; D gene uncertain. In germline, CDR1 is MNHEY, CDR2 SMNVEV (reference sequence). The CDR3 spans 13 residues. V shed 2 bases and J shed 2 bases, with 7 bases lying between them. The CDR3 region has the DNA TGTGCCAGCAGTTTAGCGGTCCCCTACGAGCAGTACTTC. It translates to CASSLAVPYEQYF.

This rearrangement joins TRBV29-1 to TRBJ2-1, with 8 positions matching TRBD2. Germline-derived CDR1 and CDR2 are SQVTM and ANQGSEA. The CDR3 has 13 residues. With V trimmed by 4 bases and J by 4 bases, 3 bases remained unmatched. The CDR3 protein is CSVGAGGYNEQFF. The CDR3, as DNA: TGCAGCGTTGGGGCGGGAGGTTACAATGAGCAGTTCTTC.

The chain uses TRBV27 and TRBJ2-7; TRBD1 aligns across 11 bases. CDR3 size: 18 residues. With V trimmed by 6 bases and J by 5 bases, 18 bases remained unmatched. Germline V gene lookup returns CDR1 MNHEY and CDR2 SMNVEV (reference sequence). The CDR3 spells CASRPSDRGRSGSHEQYF. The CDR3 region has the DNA TGTGCCAGCAGACCCTCGGACAGGGGGCGGTCGGGGTCTCACGAGCAGTACTTC.

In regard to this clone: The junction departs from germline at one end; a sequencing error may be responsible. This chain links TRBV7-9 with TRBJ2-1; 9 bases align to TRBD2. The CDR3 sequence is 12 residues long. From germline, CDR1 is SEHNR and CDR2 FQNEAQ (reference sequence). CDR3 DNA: TGTGCCAGCAGCCAGACTAGCGGCTGGGCGCTCTTC. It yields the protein CASSQTSGWALF. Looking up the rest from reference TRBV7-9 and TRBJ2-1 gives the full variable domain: DTGVSQNPRHKITKRGQNVTFRCDPISEHNRLYWYRQTLGQGPEFLTYFQNEAQLEKSRLLSDRFSAERPKGSFSTLEIQRTEQGDSAMYLCASSQTSGWALFGPGTRLTVL.

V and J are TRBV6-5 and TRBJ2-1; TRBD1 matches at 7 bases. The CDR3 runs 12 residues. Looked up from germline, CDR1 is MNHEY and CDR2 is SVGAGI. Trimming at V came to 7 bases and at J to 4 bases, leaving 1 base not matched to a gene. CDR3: CASTGGYNEQFF. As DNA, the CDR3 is TGTGCCAGCACAGGGGGATACAATGAGCAGTTCTTC.

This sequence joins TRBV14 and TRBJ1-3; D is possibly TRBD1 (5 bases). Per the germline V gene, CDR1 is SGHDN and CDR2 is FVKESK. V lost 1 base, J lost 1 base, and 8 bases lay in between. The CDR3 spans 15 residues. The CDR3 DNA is TGTGCCAGCAGCCAAGTTCGGGGGTCTGGAAACACCATATATTTT. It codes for CASSQVRGSGNTIYF.